The 25 T cell receptor beta chains below were found in one sample sequenced in a study of T cell clonality in common variable immunodeficiency (dated by TCRdb to 2014 to 2015). The library was prepared using the immunoSEQ multiplex PCR assay. This is the immuneACCESS table as TCRdb keeps it, with only in-frame sequences that have V and J called. A part of the clones is gone; compared with another copy, unresolved V genes explain less than half, and the rest is unexplained. This sample has roughly 51,000 clones in the table, none counted a single time. The top ten clones comprise roughly 5.3% of the sample. The sequencing input was peripheral blood mononuclear cells. Every receptor here comes from a person between 18 and 75 years old in good health.

This clone was detected only a few times. The sequenced fragment ends 3 residues before the CDR3 boundary, so the rest is inferred from the germline J gene. The chain carries TRBV11-1 and TRBJ2-2, with TRBD2 matching over 9 bases. The J segment lost 6 bases and the V segment lost 3 bases, leaving 5 bases of the junction unmatched. Germline CDR1 reads SGHAT; CDR2 reads FQDESV (reference sequence). CDR3 length: 15 amino acids. CDR3 DNA (partial): TGTGCCAGCAGCTTCGGCGGGAGGGCCGCCGGGGAG. Its translation is CASSFGGRAAGE. The whole CDR3 is CASSFGGRAAGELFF. Filled out from reference TRBV11-1 and TRBJ2-2, the complete variable domain reads EAEVAQSPRYKITEKSQAVAFWCDPISGHATLYWYRQILGQGPELLVQFQDESVVDDSQLPKDRFSAERLKGVDSTLKIQPAELGDSAMYLCASSFGGRAAGELFFGEGSRLTVL.

This clone showed up many times. The read falls 3 residues short of the CDR3 end, and the missing part is taken from the germline J gene. The gene calls are TRBV20-1 and TRBJ1-1, with TRBD1 matching 12 bases. The CDR3 spans 13 residues. Germline-derived CDR1 and CDR2 are DFQATT and SNEGSKA (reference sequence). The DNA read from the CDR3 is TGCAGTGCTGCGGGACAGGGGGCTCCCGGA. Translated: CSAAGQGAPG. The CDR3, in full, reads CSAAGQGAPGAFF.

There are many counts of this clone. The read falls 3 residues short of the CDR3 end, and the missing part is taken from the germline J gene. V and J are TRBV7-3 and TRBJ2-2, with D perhaps matching TRBD2 (5 bases). Germline V gene data show CDR1 as SGHTA and CDR2 as FQGTGA. V was pared by 1 base and J by 0 bases, with 9 bases between. The CDR3 spans 16 residues. The CDR3 is CASSLNSATNTGELFF. CDR3 DNA (partial): TGTGCCAGCAGCTTAAATAGCGCAACGAACACCGGGGAG. Supplemented by reference TRBV7-3 and TRBJ2-2, the full variable domain reads GAGVSQTPSNKVTEKGKYVELRCDPISGHTALYWYRQSLGQGPEFLIYFQGTGAADDSGLPNDRFFAVRPEGSVSTLKIQRTERGDSAVYLCASSLNSATNTGELFFGEGSRLTVL.

Ten or more counts support this clone. The sequence runs out 3 residues before the end of the CDR3; the remainder is reconstructed from the germline J gene. V is TRBV6-4 and J is TRBJ2-3; 10 bases map to TRBD2. V lost 6 bases, J lost 4 bases, and 7 bases stayed unmatched. The length of the CDR3 is 15 residues. Germline values: CDR1 MRHNA, CDR2 SNTAGT. The CDR3 region is CASRALAGAPDTQYF. The covered CDR3 bases are TGTGCCAGCAGGGCCCTAGCGGGAGCGCCAGATACG.

This clone appeared a few times. With the read ending 3 residues before the CDR3 end, the germline J gene is used to fill in that end. The chain combines TRBV5-1 with TRBJ2-7; TRBD1 matches 11 bases. Germline V gene lookup returns CDR1 SGHRS and CDR2 YFSETQ. The CDR3 runs to 15 residues. The J segment lost 5 bases and the V segment lost 4 bases, leaving 8 bases of the junction unmatched. CDR3 loop: CASSPGQGAVDEQYF. CDR3 bases read: TGCGCCAGCAGCCCTGGACAGGGGGCGGTCGACGAG.

This clone occurred many times. The read gets to within 3 residues of the CDR3 end, and the germline J gene fills in the rest. This chain connects TRBV20-1 to TRBJ2-4, with D possibly TRBD1 on 6 matching bases. V shed 5 bases and J shed 6 bases, with 8 bases lying between them. This CDR3 contains 11 residues. Germline V gene lookup returns CDR1 DFQATT and CDR2 SNEGSKA (reference sequence). Incomplete CDR3 DNA: TGCAGTGCTTCGACAGGAAACATT. Its protein is CSASTGNI. The whole CDR3 is CSASTGNIQYF.

In this sample, this clone turned up many times. The read is 3 residues too short to cover the CDR3 end, so that end is filled in from the germline J gene. The V call is TRBV7-9, the J call TRBJ1-6; the D gene is possibly TRBD1 (5 bases). Germline assignment: CDR1 SEHNR and CDR2 FQNEAQ (reference sequence). Trimming pared 1 base from V and 6 bases from J, leaving 7 bases between. This CDR3 spans 14 amino acids. Partial CDR3 DNA: TGTGCCAGCAGCTTAGTGACAGTTAATTCACCC. Protein: CASSLVTVNSP. The CDR3 in full is CASSLVTVNSPLHF.

In this sample, this clone turned up many times. The CDR3 end lies 3 residues beyond the end of the read and is filled in from the germline J gene. The chain couples TRBV30 to TRBJ1-2; 7 bases line up with TRBD1. The CDR3 length is 12 residues. Germline-derived CDR1 and CDR2 are GTSNPN and SVGIG (reference sequence). J lost 3 bases, V lost 5 bases, and 3 bases had no gene match. The sequenced part of the CDR3 DNA is TGTGCCTGGGGGGACAGTCACTATGGC. Translated: CAWGDSHYG. The CDR3 as a whole reads CAWGDSHYGYTF.

This clone was recorded many times. The read ends 3 residues early relative to the CDR3; the germline J gene fills the gap. The genes are TRBV19 and TRBJ1-4; no clear D. Germline lookup yields CDR1 LNHDA and CDR2 SQIVND (reference sequence). CDR3 size: 13 residues. Trimming stripped 7 bases from V and 2 bases from J, with 8 bases between. CDR3 bases read: TGTGCCAGTATCGGGGTGACTAATGAAAAA. This encodes CASIGVTNEK. In full, the CDR3 is CASIGVTNEKLFF.

This clone was seen ten or more times. The read ends 3 residues early relative to the CDR3; the germline J gene fills the gap. The chain joins TRBV5-4 to TRBJ2-1, with 11 bases identical to TRBD2. The length of the CDR3 is 15 residues. Per germline, CDR1 SGHNT and CDR2 YYREEE (reference sequence). V shed 4 bases and J 4 bases; nucleotides not matched to a gene: 4. CDR3 in amino acids: CASSPGTSGYNEQFF. Incomplete CDR3 DNA: TGTGCCAGCAGCCCCGGGACTAGCGGTTACAATGAG.

This clone was seen repeatedly, ten times or more. The DNA ends 3 residues before the CDR3 does, and the rest of the CDR3 is filled in from the germline J gene. The rearrangement uses TRBV10-3 and TRBJ1-1; 7 bases map to TRBD1. There are 13 residues in the CDR3. Germline V gene lookup returns CDR1 ENHRY and CDR2 SYGVKD. The junction had 3 bases not matched to a gene; V was cut back by 4 bases and J by 4 bases. Incomplete CDR3 DNA: TGTGCCATCAGTGTACAGGGGCGCACTGAA. Amino acid sequence: CAISVQGRTE. The complete CDR3 sequence is CAISVQGRTEAFF.

In this sample, this clone turned up many times. The missing CDR3 end, 3 residues past where the read stops, is filled in from the germline J gene. The chain combines TRBV7-2 with TRBJ2-3, with D tentatively TRBD2 (5 bases). Per germline, CDR1 SGHTA and CDR2 FQGNSA. The CDR3 is 15 amino acids. The V end lost 2 bases, the J end lost 1 base, and 10 bases lay between the germline ends. CDR3 amino acids: CASSLNSAGTDTQYF. The part of the CDR3 DNA that was read is TGTGCCAGCAGCTTAAATAGCGCTGGCACAGATACG.

This clone was detected ten times or more. The read terminates 3 residues before the CDR3 end, so the remaining end is supplied by the germline J gene. The V gene is TRBV18, the J gene TRBJ2-7; 11 bases map to TRBD2. Germline V lookup: CDR1 KGHSH, CDR2 LQKENI. The CDR3 totals 20 residues. V shed 1 base, J shed 2 bases, and the junction held 16 bases outside the gene matches. The CDR3 spells CASSPRVGIAGGPVAYEQYF. CDR3 DNA (partial): TGTGCCAGCTCACCACGAGTAGGAATAGCGGGAGGGCCGGTCGCCTACGAG.

The table lists this clone with many counts. Read data end 3 residues before the CDR3 end; the end is taken from the germline J gene. The J gene is TRBJ2-7, the V gene TRBV2; the D is unclear. This CDR3 is 13 amino acids long. Trimming removed 3 bases at V and 2 bases at J, with 8 bases between. The V gene's germline CDR1 is SNHLY and CDR2 FYNNEI. The sequenced CDR3 bases are TGTGCCAGCAGTGACAGGTCAACCTACGAG. It specifies CASSDRSTYE. The whole CDR3 reads CASSDRSTYEQYF. Looking up the rest from reference TRBV2 and TRBJ2-7 gives the full variable domain: EPEVTQTPSHQVTQMGQEVILRCVPISNHLYFYWYRQILGQKVEFLVSFYNNEISEKSEIFDDQFSVERPDGSNFTLKIRSTKLEDSAMYFCASSDRSTYEQYFGPGTRLTVT.

This clone came up a few times. The CDR3 DNA, read in part, is TGTGCCAGCAGCCATACAGGACAGGGGGCGGTCGCA. Protein: CASSHTGQGAVA. The CDR3 in full is CASSHTGQGAVAAFF. The gene calls are TRBV7-9 and TRBJ1-1; 11 bases are a match to TRBD1. The read gets to within 3 residues of the CDR3 end, and the germline J gene fills in the rest. Germline CDR1 SEHNR, CDR2 FQNEAQ (reference sequence). The length of the CDR3 is 15 residues.

This clone came up many times. CDR3 protein: CASSLSRDASPLHF. The DNA read from the CDR3 is TGTGCCAGCAGCTTGAGCAGGGATGCTTCACCC. V usage is TRBV7-2 and J usage is TRBJ1-6; D may be TRBD1 (5 bases). The read stops 3 residues short of the end of the CDR3; the missing end is completed from the germline J gene. Germline loops: CDR1 SGHTA, CDR2 FQGNSA. Trimming removed 3 bases at V and 9 bases at J, with 12 bases between. This CDR3 spans 14 amino acids.

This clone was seen repeatedly, ten times or more. The read halts 3 residues ahead of the CDR3 end, with the missing end drawn from the germline J gene. The gene calls are TRBV7-2 and TRBJ1-5; D remains ambiguous. Germline V gene lookup returns CDR1 SGHTA and CDR2 FQGNSA. The CDR3 sequence is 15 residues long. Trimming pared 2 bases from V and 4 bases from J, leaving 12 bases between. The sequenced part of the CDR3 DNA is TGTGCCAGCAGCTTAAATATTCTCCGGAATCAGCCC. Amino acid sequence: CASSLNILRNQP. The whole CDR3 reads CASSLNILRNQPQHF.

This clone was counted at least ten times. The CDR3 end is not reached by the read, which stops 3 residues before it; the germline J gene fills it in. The chain couples TRBV10-3 to TRBJ1-1; D is perhaps TRBD1 (5 bases). V was pared by 9 bases and J by 5 bases, with 19 bases between. Looked up from germline, CDR1 is ENHRY and CDR2 is SYGVKD. CDR3 length: 14 amino acids. CDR3 DNA (partial): TGTGCCATTGCGTCGGGGGATCGAGGGACTGAA. Its translation: CAIASGDRGTE. The complete CDR3 protein is CAIASGDRGTEAFF.

In its sample, this clone was seen many times. Read data end 3 residues before the CDR3 end; the end is taken from the germline J gene. The rearrangement links TRBV5-6 to TRBJ2-5, with D possibly matching TRBD2 (6 bases). V lost 5 bases to trimming and J lost 0 bases, with 14 bases between them. Per germline, CDR1 SGHDT and CDR2 YYEEEE. This CDR3 comprises 15 residues. Here the CDR3 reads CASSSLAKYQETQYF. CDR3 DNA, as far as it was read: TGTGCCAGCAGTTCCCTAGCGAAGTACCAAGAGACC.

This clone has a count of ten or more. The read gets to within 3 residues of the CDR3 end, and the germline J gene fills in the rest. The V and J genes are TRBV7-8 and TRBJ1-5; TRBD1 matches 7 bases. This CDR3 spans 15 amino acids. Germline CDR1 reads SGHVS; CDR2 reads FQNEAQ. The V and J ends lost 4 bases and 6 bases, in that order; junction bases with no gene match: 9. CDR3 DNA (partial): TGTGCCAGCAGCTCCACTGTCCAGGGGGGTCAGCCC. It codes for CASSSTVQGGQP. The whole CDR3 protein is CASSSTVQGGQPQHF.

This clone was observed many times. The CDR3 goes on 3 residues after the read ends, and that part is filled in from the germline J gene. This same CDR3 is encoded by further DNA sequences in the sample. V gene TRBV18 combines with J gene TRBJ2-7; TRBD1 agrees at 9 bases. Per germline, CDR1 KGHSH and CDR2 LQKENI. CDR3 length equals 13 residues. The J segment lost 5 bases and the V segment lost 4 bases, leaving 3 bases of the junction unmatched. The CDR3 bases that were read are TGTGCCAGCTCACGGGGACAGGGTAACGAG. As protein: CASSRGQGNE. The whole CDR3 protein reads CASSRGQGNEQYF.

This clone has more than one count but fewer than ten. The CDR3 end is not reached by the read, which stops 3 residues before it; the germline J gene fills it in. The V gene is TRBV11-2, the J gene TRBJ1-1; D is uncertain. The CDR3 covers 12 residues. The V gene's germline CDR1 is SGHAT and CDR2 FQNNGV. CDR3: CASRTATTEAFF. CDR3 bases read: TGTGCCAGCAGAACAGCAACCACCGAG.

This clone was found many times. The sequenced fragment ends 3 residues before the CDR3 boundary, so the rest is inferred from the germline J gene. The chain uses TRBV6-1 and TRBJ1-1; D gene ambiguous. V lost 2 bases, J lost 3 bases, and 7 bases lay in between. The germline V gene encodes CDR1 MNHNS and CDR2 SASEGT. The CDR3 runs to 13 residues. The CDR3 reads CASSESGHTEAFF. The sequenced part of the CDR3 DNA is TGTGCCAGCAGTGAAAGTGGCCACACTGAA.

This clone occurred many times. The CDR3 end lies 3 residues beyond the end of the read and is filled in from the germline J gene. The chain uses TRBV19 and TRBJ1-6, with D unclear. Trimming removed 5 bases at V and 7 bases at J, with 18 bases between. The CDR3 is 16 residues long. Germline V gene data show CDR1 as LNHDA and CDR2 as SQIVND (reference sequence). The CDR3 sequence: CASSGIKSAGNSPLHF. The DNA read from the CDR3 is TGTGCCAGTAGTGGAATCAAAAGTGCGGGGAATTCACCC.

This clone was detected a few times. The read stops 3 residues short of the end of the CDR3; the missing end is completed from the germline J gene. The V call is TRBV19, the J call TRBJ1-6, with 7 bases that match TRBD1. The CDR3 has 15 residues. The germline V gene encodes CDR1 LNHDA and CDR2 SQIVND (reference sequence). J was trimmed by 1 base and V by 7 bases; bases with no gene match: 4. The CDR3 reads CASKEGASYNSPLHF. The covered CDR3 bases are TGTGCCAGTAAGGAGGGGGCGTCCTATAATTCACCC.